What follows describes a single T cell receptor beta chain. Antigen specificity is unknown. Vbeta (60) and Jbeta (13) primers were used in the PCR. Data came from immunoSEQ multiplex PCR; TCRdb stores just in-frame clones and leaves some out. This sample yields over 110,000 clones, of which 60% to 85% are seen a single time; about 0.91% belongs to the top ten. The data were taken from a study of cytomegalovirus exposure and HLA in healthy donors. Study-level findings and limits: Despite most TCR sequences being rare, some public TCRs occurred in many donors. Presence/absence analyses supposed approximately even sequencing depth among donors. The study recorded over 150 TCR beta chains that were cytomegalovirus-associated. An analysis was carried out later, and it reportedly showed fewer N-insertions in an Asian-associated ancestry cluster than the approximately 610-donor mean.

V lost 3 bases and J lost 3; bases outside the gene matches: 9. The CDR3 has 16 amino acids. Germline CDR1 MNHEY, CDR2 SMNVEV (reference sequence). The gene calls are TRBV27 and TRBJ2-3; 7 positions agree with TRBD1. The sequenced material came from PBMCs. The source of this sequence is a young man in good health and CMV-seronegative. This chain's CDR3 is CASSFFGDRWTDTQYF. CDR3 DNA sequence: TGTGCCAGCAGTTTTTTCGGGGACAGATGGACAGATACGCAGTATTTT.